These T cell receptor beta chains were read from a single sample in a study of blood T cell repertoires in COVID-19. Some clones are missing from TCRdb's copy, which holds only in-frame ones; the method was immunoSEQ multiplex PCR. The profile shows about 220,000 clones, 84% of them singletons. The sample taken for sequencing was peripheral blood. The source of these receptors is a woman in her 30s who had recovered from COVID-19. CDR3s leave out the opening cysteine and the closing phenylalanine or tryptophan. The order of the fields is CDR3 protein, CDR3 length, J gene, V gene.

ASSEFQGQLSNQPQH 15 TRBJ1-5 TRBV2
ASSSTSGRETGELF 14 TRBJ2-2 TRBV11-3
ASSEVESVREKLF 13 TRBJ1-4 TRBV6-1
ASRAGTGNTEAF 12 TRBJ1-1 TRBV11-1
ASNGFGGYEQY 11 TRBJ2-7 TRBV2
AISDAERLSRTEAF 14 TRBJ1-1 TRBV10-3
ASSPIPGRGKGEKLF 15 TRBJ1-4 TRBV11-2
ASSSGLASQTQY 12 TRBJ2-5 TRBV5-1
ASISQGQGAREQY 13 TRBJ2-7 TRBV28
ASSQDPRTGFQETQY 15 TRBJ2-5 TRBV4-2
ASTTGTSAYNEQF 13 TRBJ2-1 TRBV6-5
ASSQRGQGVGTEAF 14 TRBJ1-1 TRBV3-1/TRBV3-2
ASSLRFASGSNTQY 14 TRBJ2-3 TRBV19
ASSQRLGQGAYEQY 14 TRBJ2-7 TRBV7-9
ATSRLRGPATDTQY 14 TRBJ2-3 TRBV15
ASSLRTGTYNEQF 13 TRBJ2-1 TRBV7-9
ASSLVAAGELF 11 TRBJ2-2 TRBV5-1
ASITRPQGRWGNQPQH 16 TRBJ1-5 TRBV28
ASSVAGADSPLH 12 TRBJ1-6 TRBV9
SVSQGNRQY 9 TRBJ2-7 TRBV29-1
ASSLVTYEQY 10 TRBJ2-7 TRBV12-3/TRBV12-4
ASSLGQGGNEQF 12 TRBJ2-1 TRBV5-1
ASSEARVGGSLYEQY 15 TRBJ2-7 TRBV6-1
AISGSTGTGSGTDTQY 16 TRBJ2-3 TRBV10-3
ASSYRGYHTEAF 12 TRBJ1-1 TRBV28
ASSRGGKETQY 11 TRBJ2-5 TRBV14
ASSLTTGEQY 10 TRBJ2-7 TRBV7-9
ALEGQVKSYEQY 12 TRBJ2-7 TRBV30
ASSSGFNEQF 10 TRBJ2-1 TRBV6-5
ASSVSDPASRGYT 13 TRBJ1-2 TRBV9
ASREGRGSRETQY 13 TRBJ2-5 TRBV5-1
ATSVGRITDTQY 12 TRBJ2-3 TRBV24-1
ASSFGVRSTDTQY 13 TRBJ2-3 TRBV27
ASSATVVAKNIQY 13 TRBJ2-4 TRBV9
ASTIGTPGTYEQY 13 TRBJ2-7 TRBV28
SVDSGTDYGYT 11 TRBJ1-2 TRBV29-1
ASSISVGSTGELF 13 TRBJ2-2 TRBV9